This T cell receptor (beta chain) stems from a study of blood T cell repertoires in COVID-19 (dated by TCRdb to 2020 to 2021). Background for the entire study: The collaborator samples originated in the United States, Italy and Spain and spanned the acute and convalescent phases of COVID-19. Sample metadata almost always included a de-identified subject ID, COVID-19 status, age in years and sex. The material from the prospective study consisted of cDNA or gDNA derived from T cells, B-cell-depleted T cells, or PBMCs. A freely available public database, intended as a resource for researchers studying the immune response to SARS-CoV-2, is where the repertoires were released. Deeply sampled blood TCRbeta repertoires from subjects exposed to, actively infected with, or recovered from COVID-19 were included in the dataset. The samples were drawn from the first 160 participants of the ongoing ImmuneRACE study and from 1,254 subjects provided by 6 global collaborators. Where available, HLA class I and class II types were taken from metadata supplied by the sample provider and were not determined by assay-based typing.

The immunoSEQ Assay, a bias-controlled multiplex PCR, was used to amplify TCRbeta CDR3 regions from genomic DNA. On the authors' methods: Within the assay, amplification of reference gene primers was used to estimate how many nucleated cells each sample contained. Sequence reads were collapsed and filtered to measure the absolute abundance of every unique TCRbeta CDR3 rearrangement. For each sample, productive Simpson clonality was calculated as the square root of Simpson's diversity index over productive rearrangements. TCRdb retrieved this table from immuneACCESS and kept in-frame rearrangements only. Not all clones are present; in checked studies, unresolved V genes account for under half, and no reason is known for the remainder. The V and J calls and clone size are taken from that table; D and trimming were inferred from the DNA. Within this sample are around 220,000 clones, with around 80% of them counted one time only. Together, the top ten hold just under 20% of the sample.

Concerning this clone itself: Its antigen remains unidentified. Nothing much larger sits one base from this clone, and base qualities are not available.

Collaborating institutions collected whole blood in K2EDTA tubes following their own protocols. Collaborator samples were shipped for TCRbeta analysis as frozen whole blood, isolated PBMCs, or DNA extracted from either sample type. General findings and caveats noted by the study authors: The amount of clinical and demographic metadata varied by source and participant and was provided uncurated.

The source of this sequence is a man aged 25-45 years with active or convalescent COVID-19. The sample comprised peripheral blood.

The bases read TGTGCCAGCAGTGAGGGCTCCCTGAAGAATGAGCAGTTCTTC. It specifies CASSEGSLKNEQFF. The chain is assembled from TRBV2 and TRBJ2-1; no D gene can be assigned with confidence. The junction carries 13 bases between V and J, which are trimmed by 3 bases and 7 bases respectively. The germline V gene supplies CDR1 SNHLY and CDR2 FYNNEI. There are 14 amino acids in the CDR3, from cysteine to phenylalanine inclusive. Only CDR3 DNA is held: 42 bases, read in frame from base 1.